These 11 T cell receptor beta chains came from one sample sequenced in a study of blood T cell repertoires in COVID-19. Here immunoSEQ multiplex PCR was the method, and the copy in TCRdb shows in-frame clones only, minus some. The data hold about 250,000 clones, with 70% to 90% observed a single time. Material: peripheral blood. Every receptor here comes from a young man with active or convalescent COVID-19.

The chain uses TRBV9 and TRBJ2-2; 7 nucleotides align to TRBD1. The CDR3 spans 17 residues. CDR1 and CDR2 from the germline V gene are SGDLS and YYNGEE. V was clipped by 4 bases and J by 6 bases; unmatched bases: 15. The CDR3 DNA is TGTGCCAGCAGCCCAAGCAGGGGGTCCCCGCCGCCCGGGGAGCTGTTTTTT. The encoded protein is CASSPSRGSPPPGELFF.

J is TRBJ2-7 and V is TRBV7-6; 7 positions agree with TRBD1. Germline CDR1 SGHVS, CDR2 FNYEAQ. The CDR3 has 15 residues. Unmatched junction bases numbered 9, after V lost 5 bases and J lost 2 bases. CDR3 bases: TGTGCCAGCAGCCCCTCTCCGGGACAGACCTACGAGCAGTACTTC. Translated: CASSPSPGQTYEQYF.

The DNA for the CDR3 is TGCGCCAGCAGCTGGGGGGACTATGGCTACACCTTC. Protein product: CASSWGDYGYTF. V is TRBV5-1 and J is TRBJ1-2, with D perhaps TRBD1 (5 bases). Germline V gives CDR1 SGHRS, CDR2 YFSETQ. With 3 bases removed from V and 3 bases from J, the gap between germline ends came to 6 bases. This CDR3 spans 12 amino acids.

The J gene is TRBJ1-4, the V gene TRBV9; 7 nucleotides agree with TRBD1. The CDR3 runs to 16 residues. V lost 0 bases, J lost 7 bases, and 9 bases stayed unmatched. Germline CDR1 reads SGDLS; CDR2 reads YYNGEE. Here the CDR3 reads CASSVEGAPGVEKLFF. In nucleotides, the CDR3 is TGTGCCAGCAGCGTAGAGGGGGCTCCGGGCGTTGAAAAACTGTTTTTT.

The V gene is TRBV11-2, the J gene TRBJ2-5; 12 positions match TRBD1. Germline CDR1 reads SGHAT; CDR2 reads FQNNGV. V shed 3 bases, J shed 5 bases, and the junction held 4 bases outside the gene matches. The CDR3 length is 15 residues. The CDR3 loop reads CASSLGQGASETQYF. CDR3 DNA: TGTGCCAGCAGCTTGGGACAGGGGGCTTCGGAGACCCAGTACTTC.

The chain has TRBV5-3 and TRBJ2-7; the match to TRBD1 covers 10 bases. TRBV5-3 carries the ORF label, with uncertain function. The length of the CDR3 is 14 residues. The V segment lost 4 bases and the J segment 2 bases; nucleotides outside the gene matches: 3. CDR3 sequence: CARSAGQGPYEQYF. DNA for the CDR3: TGTGCCAGAAGCGCGGGACAGGGGCCCTACGAGCAGTACTTC.

The chain links TRBV27 to TRBJ2-1; weak D call: TRBD2 (5 bases). The CDR3 has 13 residues. Trimming pared 2 bases from V and 9 bases from J, leaving 11 bases between. Germline lookup yields CDR1 MNHEY and CDR2 SMNVEV (reference sequence). CDR3 amino acids: CASSLGLASEQFF. DNA of the CDR3: TGTGCCAGCAGTTTAGGGCTAGCAAGTGAGCAGTTCTTC.

The genes are TRBV7-6 and TRBJ2-1; 12 bases map to TRBD2. With V trimmed by 5 bases and J by 2 bases, 7 bases remained unmatched. Germline CDR1 and CDR2: SGHVS and FNYEAQ. The CDR3 consists of 17 residues. CDR3 nucleotide sequence: TGTGCCAGCAGCCGCCCGCCTAGCGGGGGGGCCTACAATGAGCAGTTCTTC. Residues: CASSRPPSGGAYNEQFF.

Comment on this clone: Additional DNA sequences in this sample encode the identical CDR3. The chain has TRBV9 and TRBJ2-3, with D possibly TRBD2 on 6 matching bases. V lost 2 bases and J lost 5, with 6 bases in between. The CDR3 extends over 12 amino acids. Per germline, CDR1 SGDLS and CDR2 YYNGEE. The CDR3 loop is CASSVGGDTQYF. Here the CDR3 DNA reads TGTGCCAGCAGCGTGGGGGGAGATACGCAGTATTTT.

The chain is built from TRBV7-2 and TRBJ1-2; TRBD1 matches at 9 bases. The junction had 16 bases not matched to a gene; V was cut back by 6 bases and J by 8 bases. The CDR3 has 16 amino acids. Germline V gives CDR1 SGHTA, CDR2 FQGNSA. The chain's CDR3 is CASSPRTGVISRGYTF. CDR3 DNA: TGTGCCAGCAGTCCTCGGACAGGGGTAATTTCTAGGGGCTACACCTTC.

The chain is built from TRBV7-2 and TRBJ1-2, with 7 bases identical to TRBD1. This CDR3 is built from 15 residues. Germline CDR1 and CDR2: SGHTA and FQGNSA. V was pared by 1 base and J by 7 bases, with 9 bases of the junction left unmatched. For the CDR3, the DNA is TGTGCCAGCAGCTTAGACCAGGGGGGACGTAGTGGCTACACCTTC. Residues: CASSLDQGGRSGYTF.